In this sample, the clone carrying this T cell receptor beta chain turned up a few times. Trimming stripped 6 bases from V and 1 base from J, with 9 bases between. CDR3 length: 14 amino acids. The data are from a study of response to subunit inactivated influenza vaccine. TCRdb called the RT-PCR reads again in MiXCR, with one record for every CDR3 protein. The repertoire has hundreds of thousands of distinct CDR3 sequences, around 16% of them found once; the top ten carry under 14%. The sequences come from PBMCs from blood, collected about 11 days after vaccination. The clonotype was recovered from a man in his fifties or sixties who received an inactivated influenza vaccine. V and J are TRBV12-3 or TRBV12-4 and TRBJ2-2; D unresolved. Written as DNA, the CDR3 is TGTGCCAGCAGCCGGTATGGGAACACCGGGGAGCTGTTTTTT. The encoded protein is CASSRYGNTGELFF.